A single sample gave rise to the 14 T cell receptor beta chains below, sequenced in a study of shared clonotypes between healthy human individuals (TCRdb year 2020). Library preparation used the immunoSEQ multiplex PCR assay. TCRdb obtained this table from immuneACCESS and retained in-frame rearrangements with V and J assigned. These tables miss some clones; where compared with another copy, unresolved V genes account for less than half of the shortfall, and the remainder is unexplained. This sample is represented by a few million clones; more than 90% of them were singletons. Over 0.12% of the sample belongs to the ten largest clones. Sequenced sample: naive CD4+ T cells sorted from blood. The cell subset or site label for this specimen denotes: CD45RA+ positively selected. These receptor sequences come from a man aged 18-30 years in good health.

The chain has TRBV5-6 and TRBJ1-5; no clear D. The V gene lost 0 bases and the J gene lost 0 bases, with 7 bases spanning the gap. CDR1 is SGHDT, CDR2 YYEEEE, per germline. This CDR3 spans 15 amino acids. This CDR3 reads CASSLGWDSNQPQHF. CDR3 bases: TGTGCCAGCAGCTTGGGCTGGGATAGCAATCAGCCCCAGCATTTT.

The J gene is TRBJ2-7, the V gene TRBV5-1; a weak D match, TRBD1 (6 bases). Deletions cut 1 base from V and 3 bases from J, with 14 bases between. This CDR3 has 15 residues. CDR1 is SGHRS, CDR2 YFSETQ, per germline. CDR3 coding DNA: TGCGCCAGCAGCTTGTTTCTAGGGGGTGTCTACGAGCAGTACTTC. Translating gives CASSLFLGGVYEQYF.

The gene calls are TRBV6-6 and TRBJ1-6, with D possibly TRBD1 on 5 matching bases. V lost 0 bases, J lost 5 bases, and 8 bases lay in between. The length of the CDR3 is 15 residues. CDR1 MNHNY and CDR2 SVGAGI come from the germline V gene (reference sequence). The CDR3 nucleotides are TGTGCCAGCAGTTACTCCGACAGAAATAATTCACCCCTCCACTTT. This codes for CASSYSDRNNSPLHF.

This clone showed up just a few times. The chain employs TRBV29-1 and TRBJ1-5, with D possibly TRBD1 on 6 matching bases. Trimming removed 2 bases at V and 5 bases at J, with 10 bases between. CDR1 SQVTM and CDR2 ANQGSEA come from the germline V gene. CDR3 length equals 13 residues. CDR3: CSVEQGRDQPQHF. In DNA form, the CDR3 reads TGCAGCGTTGAACAGGGGAGAGATCAGCCCCAGCATTTT.

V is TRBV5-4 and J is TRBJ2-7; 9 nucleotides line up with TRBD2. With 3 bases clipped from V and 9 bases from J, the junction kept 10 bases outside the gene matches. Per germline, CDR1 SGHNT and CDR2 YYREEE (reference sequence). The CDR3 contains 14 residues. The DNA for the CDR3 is TGTGCCAGCAGCTCTAGCGGGGCCCCTACGGCGCAGTACTTC. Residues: CASSSSGAPTAQYF.

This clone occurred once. CDR3 residues: CASSPTGQGMNTEAFF. In DNA form, the CDR3 reads TGTGCCAGTAGCCCCACGGGACAGGGAATGAACACTGAAGCTTTCTTT. This chain joins TRBV19 and TRBJ1-1; TRBD1 aligns across 9 bases. Unmatched junction bases numbered 8, after V lost 6 bases and J lost 0 bases. The germline V gene has CDR1 LNHDA and CDR2 SQIVND (reference sequence). The CDR3 spans 16 residues.

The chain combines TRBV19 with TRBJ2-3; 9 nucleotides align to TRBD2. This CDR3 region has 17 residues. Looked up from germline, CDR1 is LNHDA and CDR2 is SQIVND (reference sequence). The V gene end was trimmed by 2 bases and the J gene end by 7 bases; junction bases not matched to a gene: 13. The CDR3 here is CASSINPGLAGSYTQYF. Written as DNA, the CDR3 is TGTGCCAGTAGTATAAATCCCGGGCTAGCGGGATCTTATACGCAGTATTTT.

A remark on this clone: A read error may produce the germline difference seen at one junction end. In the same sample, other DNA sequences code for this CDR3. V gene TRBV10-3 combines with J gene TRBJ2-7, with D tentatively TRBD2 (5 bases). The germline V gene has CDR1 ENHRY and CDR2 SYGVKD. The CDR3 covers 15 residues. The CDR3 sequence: CAISESPRAPYEQYF. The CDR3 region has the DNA TGTGCTATCAGTGAGTCGCCGCGGGCGCCCTACGAGCAGTACTTC.

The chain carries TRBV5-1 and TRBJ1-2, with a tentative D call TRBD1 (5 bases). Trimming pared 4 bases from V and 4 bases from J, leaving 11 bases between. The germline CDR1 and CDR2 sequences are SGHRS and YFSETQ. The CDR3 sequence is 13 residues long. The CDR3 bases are TGCGCCAGCAGCGCTCCGCAGGGCTATGGCTACACCTTC. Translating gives CASSAPQGYGYTF.

The CDR3 nucleotides read TGTGCCAGCAGCTTTAGGGCCGGGAGCGGGAGCTCCGCAGATACGCAGTATTTT. This translates into CASSFRAGSGSSADTQYF. V usage is TRBV7-9 and J usage is TRBJ2-3; 8 positions match TRBD2. Germline CDR1 and CDR2: SEHNR and FQNEAQ (reference sequence). V shed 3 bases and J 4 bases; nucleotides not matched to a gene: 15. The CDR3 loop spans 18 amino acids.

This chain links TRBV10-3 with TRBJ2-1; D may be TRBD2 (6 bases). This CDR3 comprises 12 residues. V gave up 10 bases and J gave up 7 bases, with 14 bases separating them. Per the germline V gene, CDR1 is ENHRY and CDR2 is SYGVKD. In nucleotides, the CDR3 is TGTGCCACCAATCCGGGGGAGAATGAGCAGTTCTTC. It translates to CATNPGENEQFF.

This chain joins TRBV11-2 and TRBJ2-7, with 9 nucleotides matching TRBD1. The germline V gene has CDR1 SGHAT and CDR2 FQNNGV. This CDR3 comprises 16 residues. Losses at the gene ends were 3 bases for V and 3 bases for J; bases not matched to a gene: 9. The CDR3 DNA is TGTGCCAGCAGCTTGGTACGTCAGGGACAGGGCTACGAGCAGTACTTC. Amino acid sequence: CASSLVRQGQGYEQYF.

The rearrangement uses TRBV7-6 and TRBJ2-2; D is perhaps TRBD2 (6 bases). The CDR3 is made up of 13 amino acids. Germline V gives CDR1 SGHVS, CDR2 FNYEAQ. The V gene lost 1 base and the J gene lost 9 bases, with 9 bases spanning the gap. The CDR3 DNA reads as TGTGCCAGCAGCTTAGGTGGGACTCGGGAGCTGTTTTTT. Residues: CASSLGGTRELFF.

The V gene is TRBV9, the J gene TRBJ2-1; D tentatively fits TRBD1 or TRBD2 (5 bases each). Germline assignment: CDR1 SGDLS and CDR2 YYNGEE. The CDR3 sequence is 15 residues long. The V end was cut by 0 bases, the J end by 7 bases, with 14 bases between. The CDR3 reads CASSVGGASLNEQFF. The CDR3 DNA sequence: TGTGCCAGCAGCGTAGGAGGGGCATCCTTAAATGAGCAGTTCTTC. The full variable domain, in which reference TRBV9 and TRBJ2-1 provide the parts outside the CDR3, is DSGVTQTPKHLITATGQRVTLRCSPRSGDLSVYWYQQSLDQGLQFLIQYYNGEERAKGNILERFSAQQFPDLHSELNLSSLELGDSALYFCASSVGGASLNEQFFGPGTRLTVL.